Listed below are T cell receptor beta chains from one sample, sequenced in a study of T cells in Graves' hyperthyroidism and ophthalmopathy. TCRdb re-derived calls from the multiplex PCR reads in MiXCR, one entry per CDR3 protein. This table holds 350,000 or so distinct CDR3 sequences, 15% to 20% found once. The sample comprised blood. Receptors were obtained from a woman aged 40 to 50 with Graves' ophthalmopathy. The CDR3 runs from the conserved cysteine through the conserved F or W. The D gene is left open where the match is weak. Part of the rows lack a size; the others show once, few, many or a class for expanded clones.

CAWRSDSRTEAFF	TGTGCCTGGCGATCTGACAGCCGCACTGAAGCTTTCTTT	.	TRBV30	TRBJ1-1	many	13
CASSLASGTGTGELFF	TGTGCCAGCAGTTTAGCGTCAGGGACGGGGACCGGGGAGCTGTTTTTT	.	TRBV28	TRBJ2-2	many	16
CASSLGPAGGNTGELFF	TGTGCCAGCAGCTTAGGTCCAGCGGGAGGTAACACCGGGGAGCTGTTTTTT	TRBD2	TRBV11-2	TRBJ2-2	.	17
CASSLGPSFSYEQYF	TGTGCCAGCAGCTTAGGTCCCAGTTTCTCCTACGAGCAGTACTTC	.	TRBV7-2	TRBJ2-7	many	15
CASSVTSGSPFATGELFF	TGTGCCAGCAGTGTGACTAGCGGGAGTCCTTTTGCCACCGGGGAGCTGTTTTTT	TRBD2	TRBV25-1	TRBJ2-2	many	18
CASRTSGGGSYEQYF	TGTGCCAGCAGGACTAGCGGGGGGGGCTCCTACGAGCAGTACTTC	TRBD2	TRBV6-1	TRBJ2-7	.	15
CASRVRSYEQYF	TGTGCCAGCAGGGTGCGATCCTACGAGCAGTACTTC	.	TRBV2	TRBJ2-7	.	12
CASSLQGAPTEAFF	TGTGCCAGCAGTTTACAGGGGGCGCCCACTGAAGCTTTCTTT	TRBD1	TRBV28	TRBJ1-1	many	14
CATSGAADGYEQYF	TGTGCCACCAGTGGTGCGGCAGACGGATACGAGCAGTACTTC	.	TRBV24-1	TRBJ2-7	many	14
CASSLEAAGEQYF	TGTGCCAGCAGCTTAGAGGCAGCGGGCGAGCAGTACTTC	.	TRBV7-2	TRBJ2-7	.	13
CVSSTGRRDQETQYF	TGTGTCAGCAGTACGGGGCGGCGGGACCAAGAGACCCAGTACTTC	.	TRBV6-1	TRBJ2-5	many	15
CASGSGGSYEQYF	TGTGCTAGTGGATCGGGCGGATCCTACGAGCAGTACTTC	.	TRBV12-5	TRBJ2-7	many	13
CASSATKNYGYTF	TGTGCCAGTAGTGCCACCAAAAACTATGGCTACACCTTC	.	TRBV19	TRBJ1-2	many	13
CASSSPRRSRETQYF	TGTGCCAGCAGTTCCCCCCGACGGTCCAGGGAGACCCAGTACTTC	.	TRBV28	TRBJ2-5	.	15
CASSLVMETQYF	TGTGCCAGCAGTTTGGTGATGGAGACCCAGTACTTC	.	TRBV28	TRBJ2-5	many	12
CASRADRGLPGEQYF	TGTGCCAGCAGAGCAGACAGGGGCCTACCAGGCGAGCAGTACTTC	TRBD1	TRBV28	TRBJ2-7	many	15
CASMVGIGQPQHF	TGTGCCAGCATGGTGGGAATCGGTCAGCCCCAGCATTTT	.	TRBV12-3/TRBV12-4	TRBJ1-5	many	13
CASSPDRVRHYGYTF	TGTGCCAGCAGCCCCGACAGGGTTCGACACTATGGCTACACCTTC	TRBD1	TRBV7-9	TRBJ1-2	.	15
CASSSQSVGGAFF	TGTGCCAGCAGCTCTCAATCGGTGGGGGGGGCTTTCTTT	.	TRBV11-2	TRBJ1-1	.	13
CAWSRSGGETQYF	TGTGCCTGGAGCAGGTCGGGGGGCGAGACCCAGTACTTC	.	TRBV30	TRBJ2-5	.	13
CASSRDRANTGELFF	TGTGCCAGCAGCCGGGACAGGGCAAACACCGGGGAGCTGTTTTTT	TRBD1	TRBV7-2	TRBJ2-2	many	15
CASSRDGYYGYTF	TGTGCCAGCAGCCGGGATGGCTACTATGGCTACACCTTC	.	TRBV6-1	TRBJ1-2	.	13
CASSVPGLAGAGGANVLTF	TGTGCCAGCAGCGTACCGGGACTAGCGGGAGCAGGAGGGGCCAACGTCCTGACTTTC	TRBD2	TRBV11-1	TRBJ2-6	.	19
CASSDGTQYF	TGTGCCAGTAGTGACGGGACCCAGTACTTC	.	TRBV19	TRBJ2-5	.	10
CASSLSQGYGYTF	TGTGCCAGCAGCTTATCCCAGGGTTATGGCTACACCTTC	.	TRBV7-2	TRBJ1-2	many	13
CASSPLGGGEEAFF	TGTGCCAGCAGCCCCCTCGGAGGGGGAGAGGAGGCTTTCTTT	.	TRBV7-3	TRBJ1-1	few	14
CSARDQYLEGLETQYF	TGCAGTGCTAGAGATCAATATCTGGAGGGGCTAGAGACCCAGTACTTC	.	TRBV20-1	TRBJ2-5	many	16